This T cell receptor (beta chain) was documented in a study of T cells in Graves' hyperthyroidism and ophthalmopathy. Amplified TCR beta CDR3 regions came from RNA transcripts. Carried out on the TCR CDR3, a first-round RT-PCR used the HTBI primer set. TCRdb ran MiXCR on the multiplex PCR reads and lists one entry per CDR3 protein. Among approximately 870,000 distinct CDR3 sequences listed, 35% to 45% were seen once. This clonotype was seen at least ten times. This receptor was identified in a man younger than 35 with Graves' hyperthyroidism. Sequencing was carried out using blood.

This CDR3 reads CSARWWARETQYF. The CDR3 nucleotides are TGCAGTGCTAGATGGTGGGCTCGGGAGACCCAGTACTTC. This chain uses TRBV20-1 with TRBJ2-5; D unclear. V lost 2 bases to trimming and J lost 5 bases, with 12 bases between them. The length of the CDR3 is 13 residues. Per germline, CDR1 DFQATT and CDR2 SNEGSKA (reference sequence).